The clone carrying this T cell receptor (beta chain) was seen ten or more times. No antigen is known for it. The sample is drawn from a study of T cell repertoires in cytomegalovirus infection. Across the whole study: The public TCR beta signatures pointed to both CMV infection and matching HLA type. General observations from the study: Across the ex vivo response, the dominant clonotypes were HLA-C-restricted CMV-specific TCR beta clonotypes.

TCRdb fed the reads into MiXCR, producing one record per CDR3 protein. The repertoire includes hundreds of thousands of distinct CDR3 sequences, more than 8% of them detected once, and about 3.9% sits in the top ten. Material: PBMCs. The sequence was obtained from a human donor in good health (CMV status not recorded). Some clones in this sample may be carry-over from other donors' samples.

The CDR3 DNA follows: TGTGCCAGCAGCCGAAGGGACAGACCTAATGAAAAACTGTTTTTT. It yields the protein CASSRRDRPNEKLFF. The genes are TRBV11-1 and TRBJ1-4, with 7 bases fitting TRBD1. V gave up 5 bases and J gave up 3 bases; unmatched junction bases: 6. This CDR3 region has 15 residues. CDR1 is SGHAT and CDR2 is FQDESV in the germline V gene (reference sequence).